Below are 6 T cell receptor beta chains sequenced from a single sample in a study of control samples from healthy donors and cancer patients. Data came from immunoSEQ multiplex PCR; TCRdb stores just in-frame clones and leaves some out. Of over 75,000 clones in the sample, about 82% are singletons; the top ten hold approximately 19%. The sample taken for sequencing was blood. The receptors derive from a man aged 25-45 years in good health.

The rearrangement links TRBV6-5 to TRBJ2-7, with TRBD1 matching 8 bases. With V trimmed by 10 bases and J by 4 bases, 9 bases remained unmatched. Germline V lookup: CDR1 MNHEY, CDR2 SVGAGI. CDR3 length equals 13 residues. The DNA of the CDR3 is TGTGCCACGTCGACAGGGGACGGTTACGAGCAGTACTTC. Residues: CATSTGDGYEQYF.

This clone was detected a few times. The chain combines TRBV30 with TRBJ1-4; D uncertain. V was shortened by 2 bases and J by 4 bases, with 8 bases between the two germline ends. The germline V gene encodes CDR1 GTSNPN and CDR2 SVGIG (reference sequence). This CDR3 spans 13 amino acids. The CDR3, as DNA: TGTGCCTGGAGTCGTCTCCTTAATGAAAAACTGTTTTTT. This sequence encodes CAWSRLLNEKLFF.

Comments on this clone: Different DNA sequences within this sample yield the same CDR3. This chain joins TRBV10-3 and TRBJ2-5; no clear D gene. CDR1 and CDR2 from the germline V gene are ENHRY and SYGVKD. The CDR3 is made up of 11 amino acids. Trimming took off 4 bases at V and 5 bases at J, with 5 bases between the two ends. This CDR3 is CAISVGETQYF. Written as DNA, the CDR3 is TGTGCCATCAGTGTAGGCGAGACCCAGTACTTC.

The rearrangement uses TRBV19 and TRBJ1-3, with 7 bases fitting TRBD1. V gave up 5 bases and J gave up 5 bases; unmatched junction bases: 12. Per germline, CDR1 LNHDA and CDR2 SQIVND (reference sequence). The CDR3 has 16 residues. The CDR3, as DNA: TGTGCCAGTAGTCCCCGAGGACAGGCGAAGAGAAACACCATATATTTT. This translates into CASSPRGQAKRNTIYF.

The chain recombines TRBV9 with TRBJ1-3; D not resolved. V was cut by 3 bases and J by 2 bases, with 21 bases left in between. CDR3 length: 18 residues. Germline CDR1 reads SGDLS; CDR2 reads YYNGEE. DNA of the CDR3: TGTGCCAGCAGCGGGGATCGGCAATTAGGGTCTGCTGGAAACACCATATATTTT. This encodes CASSGDRQLGSAGNTIYF.

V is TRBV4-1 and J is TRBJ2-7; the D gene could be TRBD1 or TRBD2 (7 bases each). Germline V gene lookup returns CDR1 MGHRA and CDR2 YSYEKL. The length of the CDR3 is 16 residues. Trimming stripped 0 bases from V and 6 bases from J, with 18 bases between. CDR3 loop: CASSQDLGRGQSEQYF. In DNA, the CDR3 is TGCGCCAGCAGCCAAGATCTTGGGAGGGGGCAGTCCGAGCAGTACTTC.